This TCR beta chain was documented in a study of T cells in tuberculosis. The V end lost 0 bases, the J end lost 2 bases, and 13 bases lay between the germline ends. Germline-derived CDR1 and CDR2 are SGDLS and YYNGEE. The CDR3 totals 16 residues. Some clones are missing from TCRdb's copy, which holds only in-frame ones; the method was immunoSEQ multiplex PCR. This repertoire shows about 59,000 clones, around 81% found once; its top ten account for 13%. Cells were sorted from thawed PBMC rested overnight and stained with GMM-loaded CD1B tetramer, viability dye and anti-CD3. C32 glucose monomycolate from Rhodococcus equi was loaded onto the CD1B tetramers.

The rearrangement uses TRBV9 and TRBJ2-3; perhaps TRBD2 as D (5 bases). Sequencing was carried out using CD1b-GMM tetramer-negative cells sorted from PBMCs. The source is an adult woman with latent tuberculosis. The CDR3 spells CASSVELAQFTDTQYF. The CDR3 bases are TGTGCCAGCAGCGTAGAGCTAGCACAATTCACAGATACGCAGTATTTT.